This T cell receptor (beta chain) was identified during a study of T cell changes during pregnancy in multiple sclerosis. Only one count was recorded for this clone. Clones were read by immunoSEQ multiplex PCR, and TCRdb kept only the in-frame ones, dropping some. The table shows over 55,000 clones, with 94% occurring only once. In germline, CDR1 is SQVTM, CDR2 ANQGSEA. The CDR3 spans 13 residues. The V and J ends lost 8 bases and 4 bases respectively, with 14 bases between them. This TCR was recovered from a female donor with multiple sclerosis, enrolled in a pregnancy study. The chain carries TRBV29-1 and TRBJ1-4, with D tentatively TRBD1 (6 bases). Sequenced material: CD8+ T cells from peripheral blood mononuclear cells, taken in the third trimester of pregnancy. CDR3 nucleotide sequence: TGCAGCCTTCACAGGGTTGGTAATGAAAAACTGTTTTTT. Its translation is CSLHRVGNEKLFF. Drawing the rest from reference TRBV29-1 and TRBJ1-4, the complete variable domain is SAVISQKPSRDICQRGTSLTIQCQVDSQVTMMFWYRQQPGQSLTLIATANQGSEATYESGFVIDKFPISRPNLTFSTLTVSNMSPEDSSIYLCSLHRVGNEKLFFGSGTQLSVL.